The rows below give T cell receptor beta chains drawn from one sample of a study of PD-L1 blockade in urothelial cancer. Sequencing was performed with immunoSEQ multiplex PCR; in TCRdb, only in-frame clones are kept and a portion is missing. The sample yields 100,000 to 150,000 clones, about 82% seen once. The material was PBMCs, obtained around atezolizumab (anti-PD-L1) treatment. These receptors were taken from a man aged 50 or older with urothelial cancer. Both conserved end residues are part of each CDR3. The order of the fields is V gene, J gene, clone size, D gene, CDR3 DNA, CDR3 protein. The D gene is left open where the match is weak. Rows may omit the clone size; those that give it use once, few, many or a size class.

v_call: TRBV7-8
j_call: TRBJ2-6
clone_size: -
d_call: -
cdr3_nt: TGTGCCAGCAGCTTAGCGTTTCGGGGTTATGGGGCCAACGTCCTGACTTTC
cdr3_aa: CASSLAFRGYGANVLTF

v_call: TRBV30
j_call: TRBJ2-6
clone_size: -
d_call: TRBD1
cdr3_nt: TGTGCCTGCAGGTCCCGGGACAGGGGTTCTGGGGCCAACGTCCTGACTTTC
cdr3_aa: CACRSRDRGSGANVLTF

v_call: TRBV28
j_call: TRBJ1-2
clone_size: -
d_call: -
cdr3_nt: TGTGCCAGCCAGGATAGTAGGAACTATGGCTACACCTTC
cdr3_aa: CASQDSRNYGYTF

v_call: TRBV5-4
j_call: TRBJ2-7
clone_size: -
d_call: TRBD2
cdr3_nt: TGTGCCAGCAGCGACCAGCGGGGCTCCTACGAGCAGTACTTC
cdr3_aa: CASSDQRGSYEQYF

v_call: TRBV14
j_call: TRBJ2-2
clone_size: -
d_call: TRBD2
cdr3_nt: TGTGCCAGTTCTTTAGCGGGAAAGAACACCGGGGAGCTGTTTTTT
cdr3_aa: CASSLAGKNTGELFF

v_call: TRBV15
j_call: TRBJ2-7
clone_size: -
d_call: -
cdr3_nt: TGTGCCACCAGCAGAGATCGGGGAATCAGTGAGCAGTACTTC
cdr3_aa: CATSRDRGISEQYF

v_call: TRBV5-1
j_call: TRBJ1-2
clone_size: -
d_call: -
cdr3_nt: TGCGCCAGCAGCTTGGCGCAGGGGAGCGGCTACACCTTC
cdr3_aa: CASSLAQGSGYTF

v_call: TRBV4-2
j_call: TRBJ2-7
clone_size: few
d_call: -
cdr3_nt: TGTGCCAGCAGCCAAGGAACAGACGCAACGACGCAGTACTTC
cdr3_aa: CASSQGTDATTQYF

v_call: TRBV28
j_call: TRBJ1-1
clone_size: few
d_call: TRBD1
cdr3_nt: TGTGCCAGCAGTTTCCTACAGGGGGGGACTGAAGCTTTCTTT
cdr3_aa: CASSFLQGGTEAFF

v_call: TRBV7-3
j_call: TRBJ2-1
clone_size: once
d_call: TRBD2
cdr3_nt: TGTGCCAGCAGCTTAGGGGGGGGTGGAGAGACCTTTAGCTCCTACAATGAGCAGTTCTTC
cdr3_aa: CASSLGGGGETFSSYNEQFF

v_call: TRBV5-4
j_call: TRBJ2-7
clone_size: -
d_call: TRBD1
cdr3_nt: TGTGCCAGCATGTTGGACAGGGGCTCCTACGAGCAGTACTTC
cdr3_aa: CASMLDRGSYEQYF

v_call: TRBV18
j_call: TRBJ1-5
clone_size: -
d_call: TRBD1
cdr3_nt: TGTGCCAGCTCACCGGGACAGGGCCTTCAGCCCCAGCATTTT
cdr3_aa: CASSPGQGLQPQHF

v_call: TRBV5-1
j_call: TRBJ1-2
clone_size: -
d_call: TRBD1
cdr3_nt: TGCGCCAGCAGCGGAACAGGGGGCGATGGCTACACCTTC
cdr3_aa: CASSGTGGDGYTF

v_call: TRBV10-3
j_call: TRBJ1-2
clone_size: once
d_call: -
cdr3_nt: TGTGCCACCTTGGCGGGGAAAGCTAACTATGGCTACACCTTC
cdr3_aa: CATLAGKANYGYTF

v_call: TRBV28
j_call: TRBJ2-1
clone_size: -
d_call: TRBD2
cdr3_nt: TGTGCCAGCAGTGACCCCGGGACTAGAATATATGAGCAGTTCTTC
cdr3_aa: CASSDPGTRIYEQFF

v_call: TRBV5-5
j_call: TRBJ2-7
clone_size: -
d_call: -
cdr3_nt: TGTGCCAGCACCTCTGGCACCAACGCGGCCTACGAGCAGTACTTC
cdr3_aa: CASTSGTNAAYEQYF

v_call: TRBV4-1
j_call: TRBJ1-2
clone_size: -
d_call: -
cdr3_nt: TGCGCCAGCAGCCCTACCCGGGAGGGGGTTGCGGATGGCTACACCTTC
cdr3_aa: CASSPTREGVADGYTF

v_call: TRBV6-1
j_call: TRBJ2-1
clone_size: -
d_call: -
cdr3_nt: TGTGCCAGCAGTGACTTCGTCAGTGAGCAGTTCTTC
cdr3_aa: CASSDFVSEQFF

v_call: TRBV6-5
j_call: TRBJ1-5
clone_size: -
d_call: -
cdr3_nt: TGTGCCAGCAGTTCTATTAATCAGCCCCAGCATTTT
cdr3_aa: CASSSINQPQHF

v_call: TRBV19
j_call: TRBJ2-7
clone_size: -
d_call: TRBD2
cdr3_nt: TGTGCCAGTAGTGAACGGACTAGCGGGGCCTACGAGCAGTACTTC
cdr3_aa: CASSERTSGAYEQYF

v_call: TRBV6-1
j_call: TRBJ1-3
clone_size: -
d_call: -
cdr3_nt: TGTGCCAGCAGTGACGGGGGGACCTCTGGAAACACCATATATTTT
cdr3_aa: CASSDGGTSGNTIYF

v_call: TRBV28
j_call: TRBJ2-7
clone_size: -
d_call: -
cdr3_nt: TGTGCCAGCACACAGGCTCCCCCGGGCGAGCAGTACTTC
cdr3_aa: CASTQAPPGEQYF

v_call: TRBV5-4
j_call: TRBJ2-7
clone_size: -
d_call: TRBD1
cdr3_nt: TGTGCCAGCAGCTTACCCGGGACAGGGCCCTACGAGCAGTACTTC
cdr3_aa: CASSLPGTGPYEQYF

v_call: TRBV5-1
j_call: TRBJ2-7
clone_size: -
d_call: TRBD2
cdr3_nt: TGCGCCAGCAGCCCGGGACTAGCGGGAAACGAGCAGTACTTC
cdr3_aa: CASSPGLAGNEQYF

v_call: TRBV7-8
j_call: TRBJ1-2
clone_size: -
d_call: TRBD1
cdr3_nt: TGTGCCAGCAGCGAAGACAGGGGGCTTTTTGGCTACACCTTC
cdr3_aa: CASSEDRGLFGYTF

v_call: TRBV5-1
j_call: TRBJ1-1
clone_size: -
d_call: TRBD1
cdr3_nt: TGCGCCAGCAGCGCCTTGACAGGGGCCACTGAAGCTTTCTTT
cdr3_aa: CASSALTGATEAFF

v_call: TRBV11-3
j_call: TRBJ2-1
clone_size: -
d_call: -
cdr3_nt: TGTGCCAGCAGCCCCCGGCGGGACCACAATGAGCAGTTCTTC
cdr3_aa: CASSPRRDHNEQFF

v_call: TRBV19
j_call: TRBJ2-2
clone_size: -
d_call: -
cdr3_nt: TGTGCCAGTAGGCCCCCAATAGTGACCGGGGAGCTGTTTTTT
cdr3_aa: CASRPPIVTGELFF

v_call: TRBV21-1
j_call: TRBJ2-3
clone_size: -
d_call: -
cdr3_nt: TGTGCCAGCAGCAAGTCTGTCCGATCCCAGGGCATAGATACGCAGTATTTT
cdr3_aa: CASSKSVRSQGIDTQYF

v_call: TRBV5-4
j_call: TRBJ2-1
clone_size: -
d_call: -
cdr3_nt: TGTGCCAGCAGCTTGGACCTTAGCTCCTACAATGAGCAGTTCTTC
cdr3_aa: CASSLDLSSYNEQFF

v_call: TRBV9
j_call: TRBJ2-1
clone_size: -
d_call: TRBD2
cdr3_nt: TGTGCCAGCAGCATCGGGACTAGCGGGAGGAGCCAAGACAATGAGCAGTTCTTC
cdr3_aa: CASSIGTSGRSQDNEQFF

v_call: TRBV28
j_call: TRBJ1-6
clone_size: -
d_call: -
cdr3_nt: TGTGCCAGCAGTTTTTTGGGGGCAGGATCACCCCTCCACTTT
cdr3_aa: CASSFLGAGSPLHF

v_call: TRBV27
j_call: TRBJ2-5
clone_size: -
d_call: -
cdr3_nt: TGTGCCAGCAGTGGGCCCGGGTGGAGCGGACAGACCCAGTACTTC
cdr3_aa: CASSGPGWSGQTQYF

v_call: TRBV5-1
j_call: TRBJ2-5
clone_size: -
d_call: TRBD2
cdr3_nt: TGCGCCAGCAGCACGGGACTAGCGGGCTTTCAAGAGACCCAGTACTTC
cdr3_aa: CASSTGLAGFQETQYF

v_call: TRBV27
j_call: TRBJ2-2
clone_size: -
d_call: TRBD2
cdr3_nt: TGTGCCAGCAGTTTATCGATAAAGGCTAGAACTAGCGGGAGTGGCACCGGGGAGCTGTTTTTT
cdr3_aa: CASSLSIKARTSGSGTGELFF

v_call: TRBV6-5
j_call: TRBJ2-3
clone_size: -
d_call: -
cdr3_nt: TGTGCCAGCAGGCCGACTAGGGGGGGCTGGGATACGCAGTATTTT
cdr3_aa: CASRPTRGGWDTQYF

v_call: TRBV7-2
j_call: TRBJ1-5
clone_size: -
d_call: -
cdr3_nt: TGTGCCAGCAGCTTTGGGGAGGGCAATCAGCCCCAGCATTTT
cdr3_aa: CASSFGEGNQPQHF

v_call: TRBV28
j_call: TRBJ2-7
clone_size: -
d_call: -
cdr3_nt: TGTGCCAGCAGTGCTGGACTGGCCGGCTCCTACGAGCAGTACTTC
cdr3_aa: CASSAGLAGSYEQYF

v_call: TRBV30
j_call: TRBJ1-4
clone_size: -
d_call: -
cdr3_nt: TGTGCCTGGAAAAAAACAAGGGGTAAAGGGACTAATGAAAAACTGTTTTTT
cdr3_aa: CAWKKTRGKGTNEKLFF

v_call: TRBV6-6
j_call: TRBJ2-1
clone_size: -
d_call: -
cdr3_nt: TGTGCCAGCAGCACAAGCTACAATGAGCAGTTCTTC
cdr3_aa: CASSTSYNEQFF